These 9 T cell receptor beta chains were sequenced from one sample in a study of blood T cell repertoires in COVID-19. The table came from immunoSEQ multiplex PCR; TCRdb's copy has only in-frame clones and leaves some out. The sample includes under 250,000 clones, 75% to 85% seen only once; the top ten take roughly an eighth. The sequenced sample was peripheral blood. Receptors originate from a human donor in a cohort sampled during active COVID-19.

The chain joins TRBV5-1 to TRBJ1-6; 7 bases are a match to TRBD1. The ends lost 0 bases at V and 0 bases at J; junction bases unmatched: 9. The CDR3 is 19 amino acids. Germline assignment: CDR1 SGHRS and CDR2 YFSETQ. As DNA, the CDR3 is TGCGCCAGCAGCTTGGGGGTAGGGACAGAGAGCTCCTATAATTCACCCCTCCACTTT. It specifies CASSLGVGTESSYNSPLHF. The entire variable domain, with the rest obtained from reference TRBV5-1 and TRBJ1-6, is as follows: KAGVTQTPRYLIKTRGQQVTLSCSPISGHRSVSWYQQTPGQGLQFLFEYFSETQRNKGNFPGRFSGRQFSNSRSEMNVSTLELGDSALYLCASSLGVGTESSYNSPLHFGNGTRLTVT.

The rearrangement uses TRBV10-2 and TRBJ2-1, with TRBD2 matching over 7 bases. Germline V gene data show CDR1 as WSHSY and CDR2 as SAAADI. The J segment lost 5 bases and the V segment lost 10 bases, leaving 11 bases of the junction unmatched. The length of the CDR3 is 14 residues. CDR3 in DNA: TGCGCCACCCAGCGCAGCGGGACCAACAATGAGCAGTTCTTC. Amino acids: CATQRSGTNNEQFF.

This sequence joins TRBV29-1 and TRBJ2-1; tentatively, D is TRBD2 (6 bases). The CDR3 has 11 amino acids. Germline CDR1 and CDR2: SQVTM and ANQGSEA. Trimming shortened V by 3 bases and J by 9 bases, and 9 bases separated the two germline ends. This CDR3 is CSVDSGGEQFF. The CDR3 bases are TGCAGCGTTGATTCCGGGGGTGAGCAGTTCTTC.

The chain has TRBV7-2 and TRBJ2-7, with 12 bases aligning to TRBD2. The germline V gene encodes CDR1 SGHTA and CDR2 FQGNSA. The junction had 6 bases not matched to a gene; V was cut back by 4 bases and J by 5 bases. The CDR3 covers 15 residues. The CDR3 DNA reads TGTGCCAGCAGCTCTTCTAGCGGGAGGGCCGACGAGCAGTACTTC. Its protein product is CASSSSSGRADEQYF. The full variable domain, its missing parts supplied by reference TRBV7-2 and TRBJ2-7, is GAGVSQSPSNKVTEKGKDVELRCDPISGHTALYWYRQSLGQGLEFLIYFQGNSAPDKSGLPSDRFSAERTGGSVSTLTIQRTQQEDSAVYLCASSSSSGRADEQYFGPGTRLTVT.

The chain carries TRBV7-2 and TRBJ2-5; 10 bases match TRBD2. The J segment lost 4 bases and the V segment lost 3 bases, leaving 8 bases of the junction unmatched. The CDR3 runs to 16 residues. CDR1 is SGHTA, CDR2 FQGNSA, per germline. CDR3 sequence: CASSLLAGVSGETQYF. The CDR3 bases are TGTGCCAGCAGCTTGCTAGCGGGAGTCTCGGGAGAGACCCAGTACTTC.

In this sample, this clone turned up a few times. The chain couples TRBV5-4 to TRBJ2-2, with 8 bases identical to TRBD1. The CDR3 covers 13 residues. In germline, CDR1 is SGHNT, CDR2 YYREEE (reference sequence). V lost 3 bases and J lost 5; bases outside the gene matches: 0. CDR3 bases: TGTGCCAGCAGCTACAGGGGGACCGGGGAGCTGTTTTTT. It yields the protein CASSYRGTGELFF.

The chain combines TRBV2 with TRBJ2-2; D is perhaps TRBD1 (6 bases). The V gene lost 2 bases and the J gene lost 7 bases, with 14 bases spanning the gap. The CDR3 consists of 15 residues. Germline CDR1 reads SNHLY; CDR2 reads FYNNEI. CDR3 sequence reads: CASSEIGRGDGELFF. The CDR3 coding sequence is TGTGCCAGCAGTGAAATCGGCAGGGGAGACGGGGAGCTGTTTTTT.

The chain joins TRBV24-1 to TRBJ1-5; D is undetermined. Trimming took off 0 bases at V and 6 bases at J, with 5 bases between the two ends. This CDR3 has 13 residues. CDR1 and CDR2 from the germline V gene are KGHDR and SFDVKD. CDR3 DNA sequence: TGTGCCACCAGTGATTTGCGAGGTCAGCCCCAGCATTTT. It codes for CATSDLRGQPQHF.

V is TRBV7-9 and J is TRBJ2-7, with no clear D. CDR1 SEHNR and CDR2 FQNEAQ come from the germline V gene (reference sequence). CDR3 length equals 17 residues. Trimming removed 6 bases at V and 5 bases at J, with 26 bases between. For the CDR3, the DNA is TGTGCCAGCAGGATAGGAAGCCGGGTTGGTAGCTTGGACGAGCAGTACTTC. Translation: CASRIGSRVGSLDEQYF.